The rows below give T cell receptor beta chains drawn from one sample of a study of shared clonotypes between healthy human individuals. Clones were read by immunoSEQ multiplex PCR, and TCRdb kept only the in-frame ones, dropping some. The sample lists over 2 million clones; just under 95% were seen once. Source material: naive CD4+ T cells from PBMCs. These receptors were obtained from a man younger than 35 in good health. Some clones in this sample may be carry-over from other donors' samples. CDR3s include the opening cysteine and the closing phenylalanine or tryptophan. A D gene is named only where the DNA matches it firmly. Size is omitted from some rows. Given values are once, few, many or a class for expanded clones.

j_gene,abundance,v_gene,d_gene,CDR3nt,CDR3aa
TRBJ1-2,NA,TRBV25-1,TRBD1,TGTGCCAGCAGTGGCTCGACCGGGACAGGGGTTTATGGCTACACCTTC,CASSGSTGTGVYGYTF
TRBJ1-4,once,TRBV19,NA,TGTGCCAGTACTATTAACGCGGTGGGCACTAATGAAAAACTGTTTTTT,CASTINAVGTNEKLFF
TRBJ1-5,few,TRBV6-1,NA,TGTGCCAGCAGGGGAAGTCAGCCCCAGCATTTT,CASRGSQPQHF
TRBJ1-1,NA,TRBV28,TRBD1,TGTGCCAGCAGTCTACAGGGGTACGGCACTGAAGCTTTCTTT,CASSLQGYGTEAFF
TRBJ2-1,NA,TRBV18,TRBD2,TGTGCCAGCTCACCAAGGCTAGCGGGAGCTGAGCAGTTCTTC,CASSPRLAGAEQFF
TRBJ2-7,NA,TRBV27,NA,TGTGCCAGCAGTTTACAGGGGCGGAGGTCATACGAGCAGTACTTC,CASSLQGRRSYEQYF
TRBJ1-1,NA,TRBV5-1,TRBD1,TGCGCCAGCAGCGGAACAGGGGGCATGAACACTGAAGCTTTCTTT,CASSGTGGMNTEAFF
TRBJ2-5,NA,TRBV5-4,TRBD2,TGTGCCAGCAGCTTGATTAGCGGGAAACAAGAGACCCAGTACTTC,CASSLISGKQETQYF
TRBJ2-2,NA,TRBV2,TRBD2,TGTGCCAGCCGCTGGGCGGGAGGCGGCACCGGGGAGCTGTTTTTT,CASRWAGGGTGELFF
TRBJ2-5,NA,TRBV20-1,NA,TGCACCCCCCGAGCGCAAGAGACCCAGTACTTC,CTPRAQETQYF
TRBJ1-1,NA,TRBV30,NA,TGTGCCTGGAAGAGGAGCATGAACACTGAAGCTTTCTTT,CAWKRSMNTEAFF
TRBJ2-7,NA,TRBV18,NA,TGTGCCAGCTCACCTCAGGTGAAGGGATACGAGCAGTACTTC,CASSPQVKGYEQYF
TRBJ1-1,once,TRBV6-1,NA,TGTGCCAGCACCTTGGACCTTCGGACTGAAGCTTTCTTT,CASTLDLRTEAFF
TRBJ2-7,NA,TRBV29-1,NA,TGCAGCGTTGGCAGGGCTAGAGGGGACGAGCAGTACTTC,CSVGRARGDEQYF
TRBJ2-1,NA,TRBV4-3,NA,TGCGCCAGCAGCCAAGAGGTCGGGAGCCATGAGCAGTTCTTC,CASSQEVGSHEQFF
TRBJ2-1,NA,TRBV7-3,NA,TGTGCCAGCAGCCACTCAGTGGGGACACGTATCAATGAGCAGTTCTTC,CASSHSVGTRINEQFF
TRBJ2-1,NA,TRBV4-1,NA,TGCGCCAGCAGCCAAGAGGGCCTCTTGTACAATGAGCAGTTCTTC,CASSQEGLLYNEQFF
TRBJ1-2,NA,TRBV5-1,NA,TGCGCCAGCAGTCGCGACCCAAACCTACAGGGAGAAAACTATGGCTACACCTTC,CASSRDPNLQGENYGYTF
TRBJ2-6,NA,TRBV9,NA,TGTGCCAGCAGCCAGGGATGGGCGGTTGGGGCCAACGTCCTGACTTTC,CASSQGWAVGANVLTF
TRBJ1-2,NA,TRBV6-5,NA,TGTGCCAGCAGCCCTCATACAGTCACTAACTATGGCTACACCTTC,CASSPHTVTNYGYTF
TRBJ2-3,NA,TRBV29-1,TRBD2,TGCAGCGCGGGGAGGAGCGGGAGGGCCGTCGGCACAGATAGGCAGTATTTT,CSAGRSGRAVGTDRQYF
TRBJ2-7,NA,TRBV4-3,TRBD2,TGCGCCAGCAGCCAAGATCCAACTAGCGGGAGTTACGAGCAGTACTTC,CASSQDPTSGSYEQYF
TRBJ1-6,once,TRBV7-9,NA,TGTGCCAGCAGCTTAACGGGTTCACCCCTCCACTTT,CASSLTGSPLHF
TRBJ1-1,NA,TRBV28,NA,TGTGCCAGCAGACGTAACAGTGAAGCTTTCTTT,CASRRNSEAFF
TRBJ1-4,NA,TRBV4-1,NA,TGCGCCAGCAGCCAAGAGGACGACAGTCATGAAAAACTGTTTTTT,CASSQEDDSHEKLFF
TRBJ2-1,NA,TRBV7-3,TRBD2,TGTGCCAGCAGCTTAAGGGTTAGCGGGAGGGTATACAATGAGCAGTTCTTC,CASSLRVSGRVYNEQFF
TRBJ2-7,NA,TRBV11-2,TRBD1,TGTGCCAGCAGCTCCCCTGCGGACAGGGCAACCTACGAGCAGTACTTC,CASSSPADRATYEQYF
TRBJ1-1,few,TRBV2,NA,TGTGCCAGCAGTGGGGATTCGGGTGAAGCTTTCTTT,CASSGDSGEAFF
TRBJ1-3,NA,TRBV6-1,NA,TGTGCCAGCACGACGGCAGGGGGAAACACCATATATTTT,CASTTAGGNTIYF
TRBJ2-1,NA,TRBV12-5,TRBD2,TGTGCTAGTGGTTTCCCAGCGGGGTACAATGAGCAGTTCTTC,CASGFPAGYNEQFF
TRBJ1-1,NA,TRBV27,TRBD1,TGTGCCAGCAGTTTACCCGGGACAGTCGAGGCGACGAACACTGAAGCTTTCTTT,CASSLPGTVEATNTEAFF
TRBJ1-1,NA,TRBV7-8,NA,TGTGCCAGCAGCTTAGGAGGGACGGGGGACGGTGAAGCTTTCTTT,CASSLGGTGDGEAFF
TRBJ2-2,NA,TRBV5-1,TRBD1,TGCGCCAGCAGCTTGGGACAGGGGGCCGGCGGGGAGCTGTTTTTT,CASSLGQGAGGELFF
TRBJ2-2,NA,TRBV7-2,TRBD1,TGTGCCAGCAGCTTAGAATTAGTAGGGAGACAGGGAAGAACCGGGGAGCTGTTTTTT,CASSLELVGRQGRTGELFF
TRBJ2-1,NA,TRBV15,TRBD2,TGTGCCACCAGCAGAGATCCTATACTAGCGGGAGACAATGAGCAGTTCTTC,CATSRDPILAGDNEQFF
TRBJ2-7,NA,TRBV9,NA,TGTGCCAGCAGCATTTCCCCTATAGGACCCGAGCAGTACTTC,CASSISPIGPEQYF
TRBJ2-7,NA,TRBV7-2,TRBD1,TGTGCCAGCAGCTTAGGACAGGGTAGGGTCTACGAGCAGTACTTC,CASSLGQGRVYEQYF
TRBJ1-1,few,TRBV29-1,TRBD1,TGCAGCGTGGAGGACAGGCCGAACACTGAAGCTTTCTTT,CSVEDRPNTEAFF
TRBJ2-2,NA,TRBV29-1,NA,TGCAGCGTTGAAAGCCCCCCTAACCTCGGTGGCACCGGGGAGCTGTTTTTT,CSVESPPNLGGTGELFF
TRBJ2-1,NA,TRBV7-9,NA,TGTGCCAGCAGCTTAGGGGCGGGGCAACCCTACAATGAGCAGTTCTTC,CASSLGAGQPYNEQFF
TRBJ2-7,once,TRBV5-4,NA,TGTGCCAGCAGCTCGGGGGACAGACCGGGGGAGCAGTACTTC,CASSSGDRPGEQYF
TRBJ2-5,NA,TRBV7-2,NA,TGTGCCAGCAGCCCCCGAGGGGAAGAGACCCAGTACTTC,CASSPRGEETQYF
TRBJ1-5,NA,TRBV10-3,TRBD1,TGTGCCATCAGTGACGACAGGGGGCGAAATCAGCCCCAGCATTTT,CAISDDRGRNQPQHF
TRBJ1-3,NA,TRBV27,NA,TGTGCCAGCAGTTCGCGCAGGAGCTCTGGAAACACCATATATTTT,CASSSRRSSGNTIYF
TRBJ2-7,NA,TRBV28,TRBD2,TGTGCCAGCAGTTTGGGGGGGACCCGGTGGTACGAGCAGTACTTC,CASSLGGTRWYEQYF
TRBJ2-3,NA,TRBV11-2,NA,TGTGCCAGCAGTAGTGGGCGGGACCGGTCGGATACGCAGTATTTT,CASSSGRDRSDTQYF
TRBJ2-1,NA,TRBV7-2,TRBD2,TGTGCCAGCAGCTTAATGGCGGGAGCGGGCAATGAGCAGTTCTTC,CASSLMAGAGNEQFF
TRBJ1-4,NA,TRBV7-2,TRBD1,TGTGCCAGCACCCTCACAGGGGCCGGTAATGAAAAACTGTTTTTT,CASTLTGAGNEKLFF
TRBJ2-7,NA,TRBV7-9,NA,TGTGCCAGCAGCCCCGGGCCCCGCTCCTACGAGCAGTACTTC,CASSPGPRSYEQYF
TRBJ2-7,NA,TRBV19,TRBD1,TGTGCCAGTAGTATTCAGGGGGCATCCTACGAGCAGTACTTC,CASSIQGASYEQYF